This T cell receptor beta chain comes out of a study of cytomegalovirus exposure and HLA in healthy donors. Study context: As released early, the data held 70 million to 95 million unique TCRs from HLA-typed donors. Study-wide points: Per a later analysis, HLA-associated TCR beta chains showed more clonal expansion than other, equally common TCR beta chains.

A remark on this clone: Its cognate antigen is unknown.

The PCR ran on 60 Vbeta and 13 Jbeta primers. Clones were read by immunoSEQ multiplex PCR, and TCRdb kept only the in-frame ones, dropping some. The top ten clones hold over 6.5% of a sample with 150,000 to 200,000 clones, 9.5% to 15% of them seen once. Per the germline V gene, CDR1 is SGHRS and CDR2 is YFSETQ. J lost 1 base, V lost 0 bases, and 11 bases had no gene match. This CDR3 is built from 19 residues. The chain has TRBV5-1 and TRBJ2-1; 9 nucleotides line up with TRBD2. This clonotype originated in a man in his forties or fifties in good health and CMV-seropositive. Material for sequencing was PBMCs. CDR3 sequence: CASSLGLAGLVWSYNEQFF. DNA of the CDR3: TGCGCCAGCAGCTTGGGCCTAGCGGGGCTGGTCTGGTCCTACAATGAGCAGTTCTTC.